This TCR beta chain is from a study of shared clonotypes between healthy human individuals. Findings and caveats of the study: Estimated richness was generally greater in naive than memory subsets. Large sequencing depth failed to make sorted-subset sequencing complete, rarefaction showed. Shared clonotypes across all four donors exceeded non-shared ones in generation probability.

Profiling relied on immunoSEQ multiplex PCR, and the TCRdb table lists in-frame clones only, not all of them. The repertoire holds around 2,000,000 clones, with 95% as singletons. Worth noting for this clone: Its antigen is unknown.

Deletions cut 7 bases from V and 1 base from J, with 20 bases between. Germline loops: CDR1 SGHNT, CDR2 YYREEE (reference sequence). The CDR3 runs 16 residues. The chain recombines TRBV5-4 with TRBJ2-5; no clear D gene. The sequenced material came from naive CD4+ T cells sorted from blood. Specified subset: CD45RA+ positively selected. The sequence derives from a man between 18 and 29 years old in good health. The CDR3 coding sequence is TGTGCCAGCCGCTCTGACCTCATGAGCCCCCAAGAGACCCAGTACTTC. It encodes CASRSDLMSPQETQYF.